This T cell receptor beta chain was identified in a study of CD8 T cells in ankylosing spondylitis. Broader study findings: A TCR beta motif of fewer than ten highly homologous variants appeared characteristic of ankylosing spondylitis blood.

TCRdb used MiXCR to reprocess the 5' RACE reads, holding one entry per CDR3 protein. The sample yields hundreds of thousands of distinct CDR3 sequences, 20% to 30% seen once. Losses at the gene ends were 4 bases for V and 0 bases for J; bases not matched to a gene: 7. CDR3 size: 15 residues. Germline V gene lookup returns CDR1 DFQATT and CDR2 SNEGSKA (reference sequence). This clonotype is a singleton in its sample. Its specificity is not known. This clonotype was obtained from a male donor with ankylosing spondylitis. The rearrangement links TRBV20-1 to TRBJ2-3; 7 bases map to TRBD1. The sequenced material came from blood, either unsorted or a sorted T cell fraction (not recorded which). The CDR3 here is CSANPTGTSTDTQYF. DNA of the CDR3: TGCAGTGCTAATCCGACAGGGACCAGCACAGATACGCAGTATTTT.